A selection of T cell receptor beta chains follows, all from one sample in a study of post-analysis software for immune sequencing data. TCRdb called the PCR reads again in MiXCR, with one record for every CDR3 protein. The sample lists about 800,000 distinct CDR3 sequences, 25% to 30% occurring once. The sequenced sample consisted of blood. The origin of the receptors is a girl under 18 with multiple sclerosis. The CDR3 runs from the conserved cysteine through the conserved F or W. A D gene is named only where the DNA matches it firmly. Size is omitted from some rows. Given values are once, few, many or a class for expanded clones.

D gene,J gene,V gene,clone size,CDR3 length,CDR3 DNA,CDR3 protein
NA,TRBJ2-1,TRBV4-1,NA,14,TGCGCCAGCAGCCAGCCCAGGAGGGCGAGGGAGCAGTTCTTC,CASSQPRRAREQFF
TRBD1,TRBJ1-2,TRBV7-2,NA,17,TGTGCCGGCAGCTTAGCGTATCGGACAGGGGCTCTTGGAGGCTACACCTTC,CAGSLAYRTGALGGYTF
NA,TRBJ1-4,TRBV28,few,17,TGTGCCAGCAGTTTACTCCCCCGGGGGACCCTTAATGAAAAACTGTTTTTT,CASSLLPRGTLNEKLFF
NA,TRBJ1-1,TRBV5-1,few,15,TGCGCCAGCAGCTTGGGGGGAAAATTGAACACTGAAGCTTTCTTT,CASSLGGKLNTEAFF
NA,TRBJ2-7,TRBV5-3,many,15,TGTGCCAGAGATTCCGCCCGGGGATCATCCTACGAGCAGTACTTC,CARDSARGSSYEQYF
TRBD2,TRBJ2-1,TRBV9,few,17,TGTGCCAGCAGCGTAGGGCTAGCGGGAGGACCCTACAATGAGCAGTTCTTC,CASSVGLAGGPYNEQFF
TRBD2,TRBJ2-7,TRBV10-2,NA,14,TGCGCCAGCAACCTAGCGGGAGGCTACAATGAGCAGTACTTC,CASNLAGGYNEQYF
TRBD1,TRBJ2-1,TRBV20-1,few,14,TGCAGTGCGGGGACAGGGATCTCCTACAATGAGCAGTTCTTC,CSAGTGISYNEQFF
NA,TRBJ2-3,TRBV20-1,many,13,TGCAGTGCTAGTCCTCCAGGGGCAGATACGCAGTATTTT,CSASPPGADTQYF
TRBD1,TRBJ1-2,TRBV20-1,NA,14,TGCAGTGCTACTGGGACAGACTTTAACTATGGCTACACCTTC,CSATGTDFNYGYTF
TRBD2,TRBJ2-3,TRBV4-3,NA,15,TGCGCCAGCAGCCCCCGACTAGCGGGAGGAGATACGCAGTATTTT,CASSPRLAGGDTQYF
TRBD2,TRBJ2-1,TRBV10-3,NA,16,TGTGCCATCAGTGAGTCGCTAGCGGGCATCTACAATGAGCAGTTCTTC,CAISESLAGIYNEQFF
TRBD2,TRBJ2-7,TRBV7-2,few,16,TGTGCCAGCAGGACGGGGGGTCGCGTAGTCTCCTACGAGCAGTACTTC,CASRTGGRVVSYEQYF
TRBD1,TRBJ1-2,TRBV6-6,few,15,TGTGCCAGCTCGGTAGGGGACAGGGGTATGCGTGGCTACACCTTC,CASSVGDRGMRGYTF
NA,TRBJ1-1,TRBV5-1,NA,14,TGCGCCAGCAGCCCCGGCGGGGGGGACACTGAAGCTTTCTTT,CASSPGGGDTEAFF
TRBD1,TRBJ1-2,TRBV12-3/TRBV12-4,few,13,TGTGCCAGCAGTTTGACAGGGATCTATGGCTACACCTTC,CASSLTGIYGYTF
NA,TRBJ1-5,TRBV29-1,NA,12,TGCAGCGTCGGAGCAGGGCATCAGCCCCAGCATTTT,CSVGAGHQPQHF
NA,TRBJ2-5,TRBV5-1,many,14,TGCGCCAGCAGCTTGGACGCCCGAGAAGAGACCCAGTACTTC,CASSLDAREETQYF
TRBD2,TRBJ2-1,TRBV5-1,NA,15,TGCGCCAGCAGCTACGGGACTAGCGGAAACAATGAGCAGTTCTTC,CASSYGTSGNNEQFF
NA,TRBJ2-5,TRBV6-1,NA,13,TGTGCCACCAGGGCTACAATTAGGGAGACCCAGTACTTC,CATRATIRETQYF
NA,TRBJ2-7,TRBV4-1,NA,14,TGCGCCAGCAGCCTAAACAGGTTGGCCTACGAGCAGTACTTC,CASSLNRLAYEQYF
NA,TRBJ2-3,TRBV27,few,15,TGTGCCAGCAGTTTACTCTCCCGCGGAACAGATACGCAGTATTTT,CASSLLSRGTDTQYF
NA,TRBJ1-6,TRBV9,NA,13,TGTGCCAGCAGCGTAGATCCGTGGTCACCCCTCCACTTT,CASSVDPWSPLHF
NA,TRBJ1-4,TRBV20-1,NA,11,TGCAGTGGGGACGCTGGTGAAAAACTGTTTTTT,CSGDAGEKLFF
NA,TRBJ2-1,TRBV20-1,few,11,TGCAGTGGCCAGACCTACAATGAGCAGTTCTTC,CSGQTYNEQFF
TRBD2,TRBJ2-1,TRBV27,NA,12,TGTGCCAGCAGCGCGGGGGGCTTTGAGCAGTTCTTC,CASSAGGFEQFF
NA,TRBJ2-1,TRBV10-1,NA,15,TGCGCCAGCAGTACTACCCGGGGGGCCTTCGGGGAGCAGTTCTTC,CASSTTRGAFGEQFF
NA,TRBJ2-7,TRBV4-3,few,14,TGCGCCAGCAGCCAAGGCGTGGGAGCCTACGAGCAGTACTTC,CASSQGVGAYEQYF
NA,TRBJ2-4,TRBV5-1,NA,14,TGCGCCAGCAGCTTGGCCCGGGGGATGGACATTCAGTACTTC,CASSLARGMDIQYF
NA,TRBJ2-5,TRBV20-1,NA,12,TGCAGTGCTAGAGATAACAGAGAGACCCAGTACTTC,CSARDNRETQYF
NA,TRBJ2-1,TRBV6-6,many,13,TGTGCCAGCGGGGCGAGCTCCTACAATGAGCAGTTCTTC,CASGASSYNEQFF